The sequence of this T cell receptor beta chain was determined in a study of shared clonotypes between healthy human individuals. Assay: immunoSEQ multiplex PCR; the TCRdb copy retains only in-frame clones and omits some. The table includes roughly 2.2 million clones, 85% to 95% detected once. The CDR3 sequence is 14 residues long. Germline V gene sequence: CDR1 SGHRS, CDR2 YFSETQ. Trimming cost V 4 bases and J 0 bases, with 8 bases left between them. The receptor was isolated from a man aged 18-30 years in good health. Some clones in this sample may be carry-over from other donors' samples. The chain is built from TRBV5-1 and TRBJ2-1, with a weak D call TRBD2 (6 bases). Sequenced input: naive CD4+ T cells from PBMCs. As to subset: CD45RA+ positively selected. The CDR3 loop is CASSPEGSYNEQFF. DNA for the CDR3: TGCGCCAGCAGCCCGGAGGGCTCCTACAATGAGCAGTTCTTC.